In this sample, the clone carrying this T cell receptor beta chain turned up a few times. Its antigen is as yet unknown. This sample is part of a study of CD8 T cells in ankylosing spondylitis. TCRdb processed the 5' RACE reads anew with MiXCR; each CDR3 protein has one entry. The sample shows about 250,000 distinct CDR3 sequences, under 35% of them seen only once. Study-level results: Clones that were linked to disease were CD8+ and were relatively rare in peripheral blood. Earlier studies detected some motif variants in reactive arthritis synovial fluid and blood. Apparently characteristic of ankylosing spondylitis blood was a TCR beta motif (eight highly homologous variants).

This sequence originates from a male donor with ankylosing spondylitis or in good health (not recorded which). Specimen: blood, either unsorted or a sorted T cell fraction (not recorded which).

The CDR3 DNA reads TGCAGTGCCGAGACGTCACTCAATCAGCCCCAGCATTTT. It codes for CSAETSLNQPQHF. The chain is built from TRBV20-1 and TRBJ1-5; D is unresolved. The V gene lost 6 bases and the J gene lost 3 bases, with 12 bases spanning the gap. This CDR3 contains 13 residues. From germline, CDR1 is DFQATT and CDR2 SNEGSKA (reference sequence).